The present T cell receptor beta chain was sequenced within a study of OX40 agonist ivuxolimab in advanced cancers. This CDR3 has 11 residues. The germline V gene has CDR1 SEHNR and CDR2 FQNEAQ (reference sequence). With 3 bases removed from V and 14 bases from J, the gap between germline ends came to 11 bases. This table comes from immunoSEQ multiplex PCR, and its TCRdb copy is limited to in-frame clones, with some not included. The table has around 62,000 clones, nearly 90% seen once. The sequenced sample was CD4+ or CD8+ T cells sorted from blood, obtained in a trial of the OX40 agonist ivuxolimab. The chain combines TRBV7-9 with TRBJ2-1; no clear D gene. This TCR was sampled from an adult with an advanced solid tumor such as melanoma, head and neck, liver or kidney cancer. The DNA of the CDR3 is TGTGCCAGCAGCTTTGAAGCGAAAAAGTTCTTC. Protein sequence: CASSFEAKKFF. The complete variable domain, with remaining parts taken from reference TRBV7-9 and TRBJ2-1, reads DTGVSQNPRHKITKRGQNVTFRCDPISEHNRLYWYRQTLGQGPEFLTYFQNEAQLEKSRLLSDRFSAERPKGSFSTLEIQRTEQGDSAMYLCASSFEAKKFFGPGTRLTVL.